The rows below give T cell receptor beta chains drawn from one sample of a study of shared clonotypes between healthy human individuals. Here immunoSEQ multiplex PCR was the method, and the copy in TCRdb shows in-frame clones only, minus some. Among some 980,000 clones, 76% were seen once, and the ten largest hold approximately 1.5%. Sequencing was done on a sample of memory CD4+ T cells sorted from blood. The receptor set was obtained from a young man in good health. The CDR3 runs from the conserved cysteine through the conserved F or W. D genes are given only for firm matches. The size field is filled for only some rows; it gives once, few, many or a size class.

>NA|TRBV10-1|TRBJ2-7|NA
TGCGCCAGCAGTGAGTCAGGCGGGACGGTCCGGGGGCAGTACTTC
CASSESGGTVRGQYF
>NA|TRBV5-4|TRBJ2-5|NA
TGTGCCAGCAGCTCCGTTGGCCTACAAGAGACCCAGTACTTC
CASSSVGLQETQYF
>NA|TRBV5-4|TRBJ2-4|NA
TGTGCCAGCAGCTTGGGAGGAGGAGACATTCAGTACTTC
CASSLGGGDIQYF
>TRBD1|TRBV6-1|TRBJ1-1|NA
TGTGCCATCAGGGGGCGATCGAACACTGAAGCTTTCTTT
CAIRGRSNTEAFF
>NA|TRBV6-1|TRBJ1-5|NA
TGTGCCAGCAGAGGACCGAAGAATCAGCCCCAGCATTTT
CASRGPKNQPQHF
>TRBD1|TRBV6-6|TRBJ2-7|NA
TGTGCCAGCAGCATCGGGGCAGGGGGCTACGAGCAGTACTTC
CASSIGAGGYEQYF
>NA|TRBV7-9|TRBJ1-4|NA
TGTGCCAGCAGCTTAGTTAATGAAAAACTGTTTTTT
CASSLVNEKLFF
>NA|TRBV7-2|TRBJ2-1|many
TGTGCCAGCAGCGTGGGAGCGGACCTTTACAATGAGCAGTTCTTC
CASSVGADLYNEQFF
>NA|TRBV7-2|TRBJ2-1|many
TGTGCCAGCAGCTTAGAGGTGGGTAATGAGCAGTTCTTC
CASSLEVGNEQFF
>NA|TRBV20-1|TRBJ2-7|NA
TGCAGTGCTAGAGAGGCGCGGGCGCAGTACTTC
CSAREARAQYF
>TRBD2|TRBV6-1|TRBJ2-3|NA
TGTGCCAGCAGTGAAGCGAGGAGCGGGGGGTTAGCTACGCAGTATTTT
CASSEARSGGLATQYF
>NA|TRBV5-1|TRBJ1-2|NA
TGCGCCAGCAGCTTTGGGGATTCTAACTATGGCTACACCTTC
CASSFGDSNYGYTF
>TRBD2|TRBV7-9|TRBJ2-1|NA
TGTGCCAGCAGCTTAAGTCGGTTTAGCGGGAGGGATGAGCAGTTCTTC
CASSLSRFSGRDEQFF
>NA|TRBV6-5|TRBJ2-7|NA
TGTGCCAGCAGCCTAGGAACCGAGCAGTACTTC
CASSLGTEQYF
>TRBD1|TRBV6-5|TRBJ1-2|NA
TGTGCCAGCAGTTACCAGGGACAGGGTTATGGCTACACCTTC
CASSYQGQGYGYTF
>NA|TRBV5-4|TRBJ2-2|NA
TGTGCCAGCAGCTTGGCCAGCGGTAACACCGGGGAGCTGTTTTTT
CASSLASGNTGELFF
>NA|TRBV2|TRBJ2-7|NA
TGTGCCAGCGGGAACAGGGACTCCTACGAGCAGTACTTC
CASGNRDSYEQYF
>NA|TRBV6-5|TRBJ2-7|once
TGTGCCAGCTCCAGGGCAGGGCTCTACGAGCAGTACTTC
CASSRAGLYEQYF
>NA|TRBV28|TRBJ1-2|NA
TGTGCCAGCAGTCGGGCCCCATCTCCCTATGGCTACACCTTC
CASSRAPSPYGYTF
>TRBD2|TRBV5-1|TRBJ2-2|NA
TGCGCCAGCAGATCCCCGGGACTAGCGGGTACCGGGGAGCTGTTTTTT
CASRSPGLAGTGELFF